These 7 T cell receptor beta chains came from one sample sequenced in a study of CD8 T cells in Susac syndrome (dated by TCRdb to the late 2010s). The protocol used for the library was the immunoSEQ multiplex PCR assay. RNA was extracted using the RNeasy kit, and roughly 0.45 to 1 ug of the RNA was reverse transcribed with random hexamers. TCRdb reprocessed the public reads (quality trimming at Q25 with fastp, clone calling with MiXCR) and kept in-frame beta chains. Each entry merges the rows of one CDR3 protein and shows their most common DNA and genes. The sample has about 130,000 distinct CDR3 sequences on record, approximately 94% of them singletons. The ten largest clones capture about 0.13% of the sample. The specimen was CD4+ T cells from PBMCs. The origin of the receptors is a human donor with multiple sclerosis.

The gene calls are TRBV5-1 and TRBJ2-2; 8 bases line up with TRBD1. The CDR3 spans 16 residues. Germline trimming cut 4 bases from V and 4 bases from J; bases unmatched to any gene: 9. Germline assignment: CDR1 SGHRS and CDR2 YFSETQ. The CDR3 bases are TGCGCCAGCAGCCCCTTGACAGGGGAGGTCACCGGGGAGCTGTTTTTT. Protein: CASSPLTGEVTGELFF.

The genes are TRBV12-3 or TRBV12-4 and TRBJ1-2; 10 nucleotides align to TRBD1. The CDR3 covers 14 residues. The V and J ends lost 6 bases and 8 bases, in that order; junction bases with no gene match: 9. The CDR3 DNA reads TGTGCCAGCAGCCACGGGACAGGGGCCGGGGGCTACACCTTC. This sequence encodes CASSHGTGAGGYTF.

The V call is TRBV12-3 or TRBV12-4, the J call TRBJ1-1; 8 nucleotides align to TRBD1. CDR3 size: 15 residues. V shed 1 base, J shed 4 bases, and the junction held 5 bases outside the gene matches. CDR3 residues: CASSLVGQGATEAFF. CDR3 DNA sequence: TGTGCCAGCAGTTTAGTGGGTCAGGGGGCCACTGAAGCTTTCTTT.

CDR3 sequence reads: CASSTTWGAKNTEAFF. CDR3 sequence (DNA): TGTGCCAGCAGCACAACTTGGGGGGCGAAGAACACTGAAGCTTTCTTT. V and J are TRBV11-1 and TRBJ1-1; the D gene is possibly TRBD1 (6 bases). Germline V gives CDR1 SGHAT, CDR2 FQDESV (reference sequence). The CDR3 spans 16 residues. V lost 5 bases, J lost 1 base, and 17 bases lay in between.

V and J are TRBV30 and TRBJ1-1; D might be TRBD1 (5 bases). The length of the CDR3 is 15 residues. V was shortened by 3 bases and J by 0 bases, with 14 bases between the two germline ends. Germline CDR1 GTSNPN, CDR2 SVGIG (reference sequence). Here the CDR3 reads CAWSSLWGMNTEAFF. The CDR3 region has the DNA TGTGCCTGGAGCTCCCTATGGGGGATGAACACTGAAGCTTTCTTT.

DNA of the CDR3: TGTGCCAGCACCTCGACTAGCGGGCTGATCACAGATACGCAGTATTTT. It encodes CASTSTSGLITDTQYF. This chain links TRBV21-1 with TRBJ2-3; the DNA was not compared with TRBD2, the D call given in the table. TRBV21-1 is described as a pseudogene. The CDR3 spans 16 residues.

CDR3 in DNA: TGTGCCAGCAGACTGAGCTACGAGCAGTACTTC. This sequence encodes CASRLSYEQYF. The V call is TRBV2, the J call TRBJ2-7; no clear D gene. The CDR3 covers 11 residues. Germline assignment: CDR1 SNHLY and CDR2 FYNNEI. V lost 6 bases and J 3 bases, leaving 6 bases between the germline ends. Full variable domain (rest looked up from reference TRBV2 and TRBJ2-7): EPEVTQTPSHQVTQMGQEVILRCVPISNHLYFYWYRQILGQKVEFLVSFYNNEISEKSEIFDDQFSVERPDGSNFTLKIRSTKLEDSAMYFCASRLSYEQYFGPGTRLTVT.